Listed here are 30 T cell receptor beta chains from one sample, sequenced in a study of shared clonotypes between healthy human individuals. Sequencing used immunoSEQ multiplex PCR; TCRdb keeps in-frame clones, though not all of them. The data show a few million clones, with about 94% seen just once and around 0.13% held by the top ten. Source material: naive CD4+ T cells sorted from blood. Noted subset: CD45RA+ positively selected. These receptors came from a man younger than 35 in good health.

The rearrangement links TRBV18 to TRBJ1-5, with no clear D. CDR3 length: 15 residues. Per germline, CDR1 KGHSH and CDR2 LQKENI. Trimming cost V 2 bases and J 0 bases, with 8 bases left between them. The CDR3 region has the DNA TGTGCCAGCTCACCAGGCTGGAATAGCAATCAGCCCCAGCATTTT. Its translation is CASSPGWNSNQPQHF.

Note on this clone: At the DNA level, this CDR3 is encoded by other sequences in the same sample as well. V gene TRBV7-9 combines with J gene TRBJ1-5; D ambiguous. Trimming stripped 5 bases from V and 0 bases from J, with 8 bases between. Germline CDR1 SEHNR, CDR2 FQNEAQ (reference sequence). This CDR3 region has 14 residues. CDR3 residues: CASSPGPSNQPQHF. The CDR3 nucleotides are TGTGCCAGCAGCCCCGGTCCTAGCAATCAGCCCCAGCATTTT.

V and J are TRBV7-9 and TRBJ1-2; no reliable D call. The CDR3 has 14 amino acids. With 5 bases removed from V and 2 bases from J, the gap between germline ends came to 12 bases. From germline, CDR1 is SEHNR and CDR2 FQNEAQ (reference sequence). Written as DNA, the CDR3 is TGTGCCAGCAGCCAAGGTCCGGGGAACTATGGCTACACCTTC. Translated: CASSQGPGNYGYTF.

This chain uses TRBV6-1 with TRBJ1-4; TRBD1 matches at 8 bases. This CDR3 is built from 14 residues. Per the germline V gene, CDR1 is MNHNS and CDR2 is SASEGT. J gave up 8 bases and V 6 bases, and 8 bases lay outside the gene matches. In DNA, the CDR3 is TGTGCCAGCAGGACAGGGGAGGTTGGGGAAAAACTGTTTTTT. As protein: CASRTGEVGEKLFF.

The chain has TRBV7-2 and TRBJ2-7; D is undetermined. This CDR3 is built from 13 residues. Germline V gene lookup returns CDR1 SGHTA and CDR2 FQGNSA. V was cut by 3 bases and J by 4 bases, with 10 bases left in between. The CDR3 here is CASSLGSIYEQYF. As DNA, the CDR3 is TGTGCCAGCAGCTTGGGCTCCATTTACGAGCAGTACTTC.

A note on this clone: Distinct nucleotide sequences in the sample also encode this CDR3. The gene calls are TRBV30 and TRBJ1-2; D perhaps matches TRBD1 (5 bases). In germline, CDR1 is GTSNPN, CDR2 SVGIG (reference sequence). Trimming pared 1 base from V and 2 bases from J, leaving 5 bases between. This CDR3 comprises 12 residues. In DNA, the CDR3 is TGTGCCTGGAGTGGGGGGAACTATGGCTACACCTTC. This translates into CAWSGGNYGYTF.

The genes are TRBV5-6 and TRBJ2-5, with D perhaps being TRBD1 or TRBD2 (5 bases each). Germline V gene sequence: CDR1 SGHDT, CDR2 YYEEEE. CDR3 length equals 14 residues. Trimming stripped 4 bases from V and 6 bases from J, with 16 bases between. In DNA, the CDR3 is TGTGCCAGCAGCCTAGGGACCGGTAGGCAGACCCAGTACTTC. Translated, it gives CASSLGTGRQTQYF.

Only one count was recorded for this clone. J is TRBJ2-6 and V is TRBV5-6; D unclear. V was cut by 0 bases and J by 2 bases, with 9 bases left in between. The CDR3 extends over 16 amino acids. The germline CDR1 and CDR2 sequences are SGHDT and YYEEEE. CDR3 residues: CASSLVGPAGANVLTF. As DNA, the CDR3 is TGTGCCAGCAGCTTGGTAGGGCCCGCTGGGGCCAACGTCCTGACTTTC.

A single count supports this clone. The chain recombines TRBV28 with TRBJ1-3; D ambiguous. Per germline, CDR1 MDHEN and CDR2 SYDVKM. The V gene lost 3 bases and the J gene lost 0 bases, with 12 bases spanning the gap. The CDR3 consists of 16 residues. In DNA, the CDR3 is TGTGCCAGCAGTTTTCGAACACCTCTCTCTGGAAACACCATATATTTT. The encoded protein is CASSFRTPLSGNTIYF.

The V call is TRBV5-1, the J call TRBJ1-4, with TRBD1 as a possible D gene (6 bases). Trimming took off 5 bases at V and 8 bases at J, with 13 bases between the two ends. Germline V gene sequence: CDR1 SGHRS, CDR2 YFSETQ. The CDR3 runs to 13 residues. CDR3 sequence (DNA): TGCGCCAGCAGAAGGGGGGTGGACGAAAAACTGTTTTTT. It yields the protein CASRRGVDEKLFF.

In this sample, this clone turned up once. This chain links TRBV5-6 with TRBJ1-1; the D gene is possibly TRBD1 (5 bases). The CDR3 runs 16 residues. Trimming removed 2 bases from V and 0 bases from J, with 14 bases in between. The germline V gene encodes CDR1 SGHDT and CDR2 YYEEEE. The CDR3 here is CASSLLGDGVNTEAFF. The DNA for the CDR3 is TGTGCCAGCAGCTTACTAGGGGACGGTGTGAACACTGAAGCTTTCTTT.

The chain employs TRBV4-1 and TRBJ2-7; weak D call: TRBD1 (6 bases). V dropped 2 bases and J dropped 7 bases, with 12 bases sitting between them. CDR3 length equals 13 residues. In germline, CDR1 is MGHRA, CDR2 YSYEKL. Here the CDR3 reads CASSQTGLGEQYF. The CDR3 DNA is TGCGCCAGCAGCCAAACAGGGTTGGGAGAGCAGTACTTC.

The genes are TRBV2 and TRBJ1-1; D may be TRBD1 (6 bases). Per the germline V gene, CDR1 is SNHLY and CDR2 is FYNNEI. V gave up 2 bases and J gave up 8 bases, with 9 bases separating them. The CDR3 contains 12 residues. CDR3 sequence (DNA): TGTGCCAGCAGTGAATCAGGGGTGGAAGCTTTCTTT. Protein sequence: CASSESGVEAFF.

The V and J genes are TRBV6-4 and TRBJ1-1; 8 bases match TRBD1. Trimming removed 8 bases from V and 1 base from J; junction bases left unmatched: 9. This CDR3 spans 15 amino acids. The V gene's germline CDR1 is MRHNA and CDR2 SNTAGT. The CDR3 nucleotides read TGTGCCAGCCGAGGGGACAGGTCTTCGAACACTGAAGCTTTCTTT. Translating it yields CASRGDRSSNTEAFF.

The rearrangement uses TRBV9 and TRBJ2-1, with TRBD2 identical over 11 bases. From germline, CDR1 is SGDLS and CDR2 YYNGEE. The CDR3 has 15 amino acids. J lost 7 bases, V lost 3 bases, and 6 bases had no gene match. The CDR3 sequence: CASSGTSGGWNEQFF. CDR3 in DNA: TGTGCCAGCAGCGGAACTAGCGGGGGCTGGAATGAGCAGTTCTTC.

The rearrangement joins TRBV28 to TRBJ1-6; D not certain. V lost 6 bases to trimming and J lost 7 bases, with 13 bases between them. Germline lookup yields CDR1 MDHEN and CDR2 SYDVKM. The CDR3 loop spans 14 amino acids. CDR3 coding DNA: TGTGCCAGCAGGTCTCCGTCCCGGAATTCACCCCTCCACTTT. Amino acid sequence: CASRSPSRNSPLHF.

This clone occurred once. Other DNA variants within this sample encode the same CDR3. This chain links TRBV30 with TRBJ1-2; TRBD1 might be the D (6 bases). The germline V and J ends were trimmed by 0 bases and 6 bases, with 11 bases remaining between them. The CDR3 loop spans 13 amino acids. Germline CDR1 is GTSNPN and CDR2 is SVGIG (reference sequence). CDR3 sequence reads: CAWSVGQGNGYTF. As DNA, the CDR3 is TGTGCCTGGAGTGTAGGGCAGGGGAATGGCTACACCTTC.

This clone was seen only once. The gene calls are TRBV7-2 and TRBJ1-5, with 10 positions matching TRBD1. The CDR3 is 14 residues long. In germline, CDR1 is SGHTA, CDR2 FQGNSA. With 7 bases clipped from V and 6 bases from J, the junction kept 6 bases outside the gene matches. This chain's CDR3 is CASTLRQGAQPQHF. In nucleotides, the CDR3 is TGTGCCAGCACCCTAAGACAGGGGGCTCAGCCCCAGCATTTT.

The V call is TRBV2, the J call TRBJ2-7; D tentatively fits TRBD1 or TRBD2 (5 bases each). Between the trimmed V and J ends, which lost 6 bases and 0 bases, there was a span of 15 bases. The CDR3 sequence is 15 residues long. The V gene's germline CDR1 is SNHLY and CDR2 FYNNEI. CDR3: CASSRRTTASYEQYF. Here the CDR3 DNA reads TGTGCCAGCAGCCGGAGGACAACTGCCTCCTACGAGCAGTACTTC. The full variable domain, rest sourced from reference TRBV2 and TRBJ2-7, is EPEVTQTPSHQVTQMGQEVILRCVPISNHLYFYWYRQILGQKVEFLVSFYNNEISEKSEIFDDQFSVERPDGSNFTLKIRSTKLEDSAMYFCASSRRTTASYEQYFGPGTRLTVT.

The V gene is TRBV7-2, the J gene TRBJ2-7; no definite D call. Germline-derived CDR1 and CDR2 are SGHTA and FQGNSA. The V gene lost 2 bases and the J gene lost 1 base, with 9 bases spanning the gap. This CDR3 is 14 amino acids long. CDR3 region: CASSLSPRSYEQYF. The CDR3 bases are TGTGCCAGCAGCTTATCCCCGAGATCCTACGAGCAGTACTTC.

With respect to this clone: Other DNA sequences from this sample encode an identical CDR3 as well. V gene TRBV5-1 combines with J gene TRBJ1-4; 7 nucleotides agree with TRBD1. CDR3 length: 15 residues. Germline V lookup: CDR1 SGHRS, CDR2 YFSETQ. Trimming removed 4 bases from V and 4 bases from J; junction bases left unmatched: 7. The CDR3 DNA follows: TGCGCCAGCAGCCCGGTAGGGGGCCTTAATGAAAAACTGTTTTTT. Translation gives CASSPVGGLNEKLFF.

This clone was seen a handful of times. The chain combines TRBV4-1 with TRBJ1-5, with D uncertain. The CDR3 runs 15 residues. Trimming removed 5 bases at V and 6 bases at J, with 17 bases between. Looked up from germline, CDR1 is MGHRA and CDR2 is YSYEKL. CDR3 loop: CASSTPDEQLQPQHF. CDR3 DNA sequence: TGCGCCAGCAGCACCCCCGATGAGCAGCTTCAGCCCCAGCATTTT.

The J gene is TRBJ1-1, the V gene TRBV11-2, with D possibly TRBD1 on 6 matching bases. This CDR3 spans 13 amino acids. Deletions cut 6 bases from V and 1 base from J, with 9 bases between. From germline, CDR1 is SGHAT and CDR2 FQNNGV. CDR3 nucleotide sequence: TGTGCCAGCAGGCCACAGGGGAACACTGAAGCTTTCTTT. Translation: CASRPQGNTEAFF.

The chain employs TRBV30 and TRBJ1-1, with 11 bases identical to TRBD1. Looked up from germline, CDR1 is GTSNPN and CDR2 is SVGIG (reference sequence). CDR3 size: 17 residues. The J segment lost 0 bases and the V segment lost 1 base, leaving 7 bases of the junction unmatched. The CDR3 DNA sequence: TGTGCCTGGAGTGGCGGGACAGGGGGGCCCATGAACACTGAAGCTTTCTTT. Translation: CAWSGGTGGPMNTEAFF.

This clone is a singleton in its sample. Additional DNA sequences in this sample encode the identical CDR3. This chain uses TRBV6-5 with TRBJ2-7; D is unresolved. This CDR3 contains 14 residues. CDR1 and CDR2 (germline): MNHEY, SVGAGI. Trimming took off 0 bases at V and 2 bases at J, with 8 bases between the two ends. The CDR3 region is CASSYSGRTYEQYF. For the CDR3, the DNA is TGTGCCAGCAGTTACTCTGGCAGGACCTACGAGCAGTACTTC.

As for this clone: In the same sample, other DNA sequences code for this CDR3. The chain employs TRBV2 and TRBJ2-1; D gene ambiguous. Germline V CDR1 and CDR2: SNHLY, FYNNEI. This CDR3 region has 12 residues. Trimming took 4 bases from V and 4 from J, leaving 5 bases between them. The CDR3 here is CASSGGYNEQFF. Written as DNA, the CDR3 is TGTGCCAGCAGTGGTGGTTACAATGAGCAGTTCTTC. Using reference TRBV2 and TRBJ2-1 for the parts outside the CDR3, the full variable domain is EPEVTQTPSHQVTQMGQEVILRCVPISNHLYFYWYRQILGQKVEFLVSFYNNEISEKSEIFDDQFSVERPDGSNFTLKIRSTKLEDSAMYFCASSGGYNEQFFGPGTRLTVL.

The rearrangement uses TRBV30 and TRBJ2-7, with D possibly TRBD2 on 5 matching bases. Trimming removed 1 base at V and 6 bases at J, with 10 bases between. CDR1 GTSNPN and CDR2 SVGIG come from the germline V gene (reference sequence). The CDR3 sequence is 12 residues long. The CDR3 here is CAWSAGGFEQYF. The CDR3 DNA follows: TGTGCCTGGAGTGCGGGCGGGTTCGAGCAGTACTTC.

V usage is TRBV6-6 and J usage is TRBJ1-2; D is uncertain. This CDR3 spans 14 amino acids. V lost 0 bases to trimming and J lost 2 bases, with 7 bases between them. Germline V lookup: CDR1 MNHNY, CDR2 SVGAGI (reference sequence). CDR3 coding DNA: TGTGCCAGCAGTTACTCGCAGGACAACTATGGCTACACCTTC. Protein: CASSYSQDNYGYTF.

About this clone itself: The sample holds other DNA sequences that translate to the same CDR3. The V and J genes are TRBV5-1 and TRBJ2-5; no clear D gene. The germline V gene encodes CDR1 SGHRS and CDR2 YFSETQ. Between the trimmed V and J ends, which lost 0 bases and 0 bases, there was a span of 0 bases. The CDR3 sequence is 12 residues long. The CDR3 loop is CASSLDQETQYF. The CDR3 nucleotides are TGCGCCAGCAGCTTGGACCAAGAGACCCAGTACTTC.

This sequence joins TRBV5-6 and TRBJ2-4, with TRBD1 identical over 9 bases. Trimming at V came to 4 bases and at J to 7 bases, leaving 6 bases not matched to a gene. Looked up from germline, CDR1 is SGHDT and CDR2 is YYEEEE. The CDR3 totals 14 residues. CDR3 in DNA: TGTGCCAGCAGCCCGGACAGGGGAGTGAACATTCAGTACTTC. Its translation: CASSPDRGVNIQYF.